What follows are 5 T cell receptor beta chains derived from one specimen sequenced in a study of immune heterogeneity within non-small cell lung tumors. Template came from bulk tumor genomic DNA, at roughly 600 ng per sample. Every primary tumor yielded several biopsies, spaced far apart, that were taken during surgery. The study enrolled patients with untreated, newly diagnosed non-small cell lung cancer who underwent curative surgery. Multiplex PCR employing 32 V and 13 J primers generated amplicons of the TCR beta CDR3. Each CDR3 protein gets one entry after TCRdb re-called the multiplex PCR reads with MiXCR. The data hold 20,000 to 25,000 distinct CDR3 sequences, with 28% observed a single time. Sequencing was done on a sample of lung tumor tissue. These receptors were obtained from a man between 40 and 49 years old with non-small cell lung cancer.

As regards this clonotype: Compared with germline, one end of the junction differs, possibly owing to a read error. This sequence joins TRBV5-1 and TRBJ2-3; 9 bases align to TRBD2. The V gene's germline CDR1 is SGHRS and CDR2 YFSETQ. This CDR3 is 17 amino acids long. The CDR3 here is CAGSLYGREGRTDTQYF. The CDR3 DNA reads TGCGCCGGCAGCTTGTATGGGCGGGAGGGCCGAACAGATACGCAGTATTTT.

In this sample, this clonotype turned up many times. The chain recombines TRBV20-1 with TRBJ2-2; 8 bases are a match to TRBD1. Germline V lookup: CDR1 DFQATT, CDR2 SNEGSKA (reference sequence). The length of the CDR3 is 17 residues. Trimming at V came to 0 bases and at J to 4 bases, leaving 10 bases not matched to a gene. The CDR3 coding sequence is TGCAGTGCTAGAGATCAATCAGGGGGCTGGTCCACCGGGGAGCTGTTTTTT. It yields the protein CSARDQSGGWSTGELFF.

This clonotype was detected a few times. V and J are TRBV11-2 and TRBJ2-7; 9 bases line up with TRBD2. This CDR3 has 15 residues. In germline, CDR1 is SGHAT, CDR2 FQNNGV. V gave up 0 bases and J gave up 6 bases; unmatched junction bases: 6. DNA for the CDR3: TGTGCCAGCAGCTTAGAGCCTAGCGGGATGGGCGAGCAGTACTTC. Encoded protein: CASSLEPSGMGEQYF.

About this clonotype: A much larger clone is a single base away; this may be a read error. The chain couples TRBV11-2 to TRBJ1-5; no definite D call. Germline CDR1 SGHAT, CDR2 FQNNGV. This CDR3 has 13 amino acids. The CDR3 here is CASSLSFNQSQHF. For the CDR3, the DNA is TGTGCCAGCAGCTTATCCTTTAATCAGTCCCAGCATTTT.

V gene TRBV19 combines with J gene TRBJ1-1; D gene unclear. Germline assignment: CDR1 LNHDA and CDR2 SQIVND (reference sequence). Trimming shortened V by 8 bases and J by 0 bases, and 10 bases separated the two germline ends. The CDR3 spans 13 residues. The CDR3 coding sequence is TGTGCCAGTTGCCACGGGTTGAACACTGAAGCTTTCTTT. Its protein is CASCHGLNTEAFF.